The clone carrying this TCR beta chain occurred a few times. What it binds is unknown. The sample is drawn from a study of T cell repertoires in cytomegalovirus infection. Across the whole study: Public TCR beta signatures provided an indication of both CMV infection and a matching HLA type. Overall study findings and caveats: In two of eight donors, the top clonotype was HLA-C-restricted CMV-specific. The study identified carriers of CMV plus the relevant HLA from cumulative public TCR beta family frequency.

One entry per CDR3 protein, called by TCRdb with MiXCR from the reads. The sample has some 200,000 distinct CDR3 sequences, roughly a fifth seen once. This CDR3 spans 11 amino acids. Trimming pared 11 bases from V and 3 bases from J, leaving 8 bases between. The germline gives CDR1 MNHNY, CDR2 SVGAGI (reference sequence). The specimen was PBMCs. The chain is built from TRBV6-6 and TRBJ2-4; D gene unclear. This TCR was recovered from a human donor in good health (CMV status not recorded). Some clones in this sample may be carry-over from other donors' samples. The chain's CDR3 is CARMGKNIQYF. CDR3 bases: TGTGCCCGTATGGGCAAAAACATTCAGTACTTC.